The rows below give T cell receptor beta chains drawn from one sample of a study of blood T cell repertoires in COVID-19. Libraries were prepared by immunoSEQ multiplex PCR; TCRdb keeps only in-frame clonotypes and omits some of them. The data hold roughly 49,000 clones, with roughly nine tenths observed a single time. Sequenced: peripheral blood. The receptors were sampled from a human donor in a cohort sampled during active COVID-19. CDR3s include the opening cysteine and the closing phenylalanine or tryptophan. The D gene is left open where the match is weak. The listing skips clone size in some rows; elsewhere it reads once, few, many or a size class.

.,TRBJ2-1,TRBV27,TRBD2,CASSLSVVGTSLKGNEQFF,TGTGCCAGCAGTTTATCGGTAGTCGGGACTAGCCTAAAAGGCAATGAGCAGTTCTTC
.,TRBJ1-3,TRBV30,.,CAWSVQSSSGNTIYF,TGTGCCTGGAGTGTGCAGTCTTCCTCTGGAAACACCATATATTTT
.,TRBJ1-3,TRBV19,.,CASSIDRQGLRNTIYF,TGTGCCAGTAGTATAGATCGCCAGGGACTTCGAAACACCATATATTTT
.,TRBJ1-1,TRBV9,.,CASSVRGGSAEAFF,TGTGCCAGCAGCGTCAGGGGTGGTAGCGCTGAAGCTTTCTTT
.,TRBJ1-2,TRBV28,TRBD1,CAIAGQGYGYTF,TGTGCCATCGCCGGACAGGGCTATGGCTACACCTTC
.,TRBJ2-3,TRBV24-1,.,CATSDALHTQYF,TGTGCCACCAGTGATGCTCTACATACGCAGTATTTT
.,TRBJ1-5,TRBV6-2/TRBV6-3,.,CASSYSQLKGISNQPQHF,TGTGCCAGCAGTTACTCCCAATTAAAGGGGATTAGCAATCAGCCCCAGCATTTT
once,TRBJ2-3,TRBV7-2,.,CASSLERGTDTQYF,TGTGCCAGCAGCTTAGAGAGGGGCACAGATACGCAGTATTTT
few,TRBJ1-1,TRBV10-2,.,CASSEGWATEAFF,TGCGCCAGCAGTGAGGGTTGGGCCACTGAAGCTTTCTTT
.,TRBJ1-1,TRBV29-1,TRBD1,CSVGTRDRNTEAFF,TGCAGCGTTGGGACCAGGGACAGGAACACTGAAGCTTTCTTT
.,TRBJ2-3,TRBV5-1,TRBD1,CASSPGTGDADTQYF,TGCGCCAGCAGTCCCGGGACAGGGGATGCAGATACGCAGTATTTT
once,TRBJ2-6,TRBV18,TRBD1,CASSPPGTGGSGANVLTF,TGTGCCAGCTCACCACCCGGGACAGGGGGGTCTGGGGCCAACGTCCTGACTTTC
.,TRBJ1-2,TRBV7-3,.,CASSFPGNYGYTF,TGTGCCAGCAGCTTCCCAGGAAACTATGGCTACACCTTC
.,TRBJ2-1,TRBV5-3,TRBD2,CARSLVSGGPYNEQFF,TGTGCCAGAAGCTTGGTTTCGGGAGGGCCGTACAATGAGCAGTTCTTC
.,TRBJ2-3,TRBV30,.,CAWGTGPTGRTQYF,TGTGCCTGGGGTACCGGGCCCACGGGGAGGACGCAGTATTTT
.,TRBJ1-1,TRBV18,TRBD1,CASSLFRTGLSGDTEAFF,TGTGCCAGCTCACTCTTCCGGACAGGGCTGTCAGGGGACACTGAAGCTTTCTTT
.,TRBJ2-5,TRBV6-6,.,CASTPRLNREETQYF,TGTGCCAGCACCCCCCGATTGAACAGAGAAGAGACCCAGTACTTC
few,TRBJ1-5,TRBV19,.,CASSISGDNQPQHF,TGTGCCAGTAGTATTTCAGGGGACAATCAGCCCCAGCATTTT
.,TRBJ2-7,TRBV11-2,TRBD1,CASALGTGTSYEQYF,TGTGCCTCTGCCTTGGGGACAGGGACTTCCTACGAGCAGTACTTC
.,TRBJ1-2,TRBV5-1,TRBD1,CASSARDRASHGYTF,TGCGCCAGCAGCGCCCGGGACAGGGCTTCCCATGGCTACACCTTC